The 28 T cell receptor beta chains below all came from one sample that was sequenced in a study of cytomegalovirus exposure and HLA in healthy donors (dated by TCRdb to the late 2010s). The method was the immunoSEQ multiplex PCR assay. A mixture of 60 forward primers for TCR Vbeta segments and 13 reverse primers for TCR Jbeta segments was used in the multiplex PCR. As stored in TCRdb, this immuneACCESS dataset retains in-frame rearrangements with V and J assigned. A fraction of the clones does not appear; measured against another copy, unresolved V genes explain less than half of the discrepancy, and the remainder lacks a known reason. The sample table contains 85,000 to 100,000 clones; only one count was recorded for about 80% of them. The ten largest clones capture about 7.3% of the sample. Sequencing input: PBMCs. These receptors all stem from a man aged 30 to 39 in good health and CMV-seronegative.

The chain is built from TRBV5-4 and TRBJ2-2; maybe TRBD1 (6 bases). Germline CDR1 and CDR2: SGHNT and YYREEE (reference sequence). CDR3 length: 16 amino acids. V was shortened by 3 bases and J by 6 bases, with 18 bases between the two germline ends. The CDR3 DNA is TGTGCCAGCAGCTGGGGGCTAGTTTTTCGGGCCGGGGAGCTGTTTTTT. It specifies CASSWGLVFRAGELFF.

This clone has a single count. CDR3 loop: CASSVEGGAHGYTF. CDR3 sequence (DNA): TGTGCCAGCAGCGTAGAAGGAGGGGCTCACGGCTACACCTTC. The rearrangement joins TRBV9 to TRBJ1-2; the D gene is possibly TRBD1 (5 bases). The germline V and J ends were trimmed by 0 bases and 8 bases, with 14 bases remaining between them. The V gene's germline CDR1 is SGDLS and CDR2 YYNGEE. The CDR3 contains 14 residues. Using reference TRBV9 and TRBJ1-2 for the parts outside the CDR3, the full variable domain is DSGVTQTPKHLITATGQRVTLRCSPRSGDLSVYWYQQSLDQGLQFLIQYYNGEERAKGNILERFSAQQFPDLHSELNLSSLELGDSALYFCASSVEGGAHGYTFGSGTRLTVV.

V is TRBV5-1 and J is TRBJ1-4, with 10 bases matching TRBD1. Germline V gene lookup returns CDR1 SGHRS and CDR2 YFSETQ. J was trimmed by 8 bases and V by 6 bases; bases with no gene match: 7. The CDR3 sequence is 14 residues long. CDR3 region: CASTFDRGQEKLFF. The CDR3, as DNA: TGCGCCAGCACCTTTGACAGGGGGCAAGAAAAACTGTTTTTT.

J is TRBJ2-2 and V is TRBV6-6; possibly TRBD1 for D (6 bases). V lost 0 bases, J lost 5 bases, and 13 bases lay in between. The CDR3 has 16 amino acids. The germline V gene has CDR1 MNHNY and CDR2 SVGAGI (reference sequence). The CDR3 nucleotides read TGTGCCAGCAGTTACTCGGAGCAGGGGCCGACCGGGGAGCTGTTTTTT. Protein: CASSYSEQGPTGELFF.

The chain carries TRBV28 and TRBJ2-3, with TRBD2 matching 9 bases. After removal of 5 bases from V and 2 bases from J, the junction contained 14 bases not matched to a gene. Looked up from germline, CDR1 is MDHEN and CDR2 is SYDVKM. This CDR3 contains 18 residues. This CDR3 reads CASSPSHSIAGDTDTQYF. The CDR3 nucleotides are TGTGCCAGCAGTCCAAGCCACTCAATAGCGGGGGACACAGATACGCAGTATTTT.

This clone was recorded once. The chain recombines TRBV11-2 with TRBJ1-2; no firm D call. Germline lookup yields CDR1 SGHAT and CDR2 FQNNGV. V lost 4 bases and J 3 bases, leaving 9 bases between the germline ends. The length of the CDR3 is 13 residues. CDR3 loop: CASSSGSHYGYTF. DNA of the CDR3: TGTGCCAGCAGCTCCGGTTCCCACTATGGCTACACCTTC. Combining the CDR3 with reference TRBV11-2 and TRBJ1-2 gives the whole variable domain EAGVAQSPRYKIIEKRQSVAFWCNPISGHATLYWYQQILGQGPKLLIQFQNNGVVDDSQLPKDRFSAERLKGVDSTLKIQPAKLEDSAVYLCASSSGSHYGYTFGSGTRLTVV.

The chain is built from TRBV4-1 and TRBJ2-3; possible D gene TRBD2, 6 bases. Per the germline V gene, CDR1 is MGHRA and CDR2 is YSYEKL. This CDR3 comprises 15 residues. The V and J ends lost 2 bases and 3 bases respectively, with 12 bases between them. DNA for the CDR3: TGCGCCAGCAGCCAAACCCGACTAGTTACAGATACGCAGTATTTT. The encoded protein is CASSQTRLVTDTQYF.

This clone has just one count. The CDR3 spells CASGLTGQPADTQYF. The CDR3 DNA reads TGTGCCAGCGGGTTGACAGGACAGCCCGCAGATACGCAGTATTTT. V gene TRBV7-3 combines with J gene TRBJ2-3, with a possible D match to TRBD1 (6 bases). The CDR3 has 15 residues. Germline V gene sequence: CDR1 SGHTA, CDR2 FQGTGA. Trimming pared 8 bases from V and 4 bases from J, leaving 19 bases between.

V gene TRBV7-9 combines with J gene TRBJ2-1, with D possibly being TRBD2 (7 bases). From germline, CDR1 is SEHNR and CDR2 FQNEAQ (reference sequence). The V and J ends lost 6 bases and 3 bases respectively, with 21 bases between them. The CDR3 has 17 residues. The CDR3 sequence is CASRPPLREGVYNEQFF. Here the CDR3 DNA reads TGTGCCAGCAGACCCCCTTTGAGGGAGGGGGTCTACAATGAGCAGTTCTTC.

V is TRBV9 and J is TRBJ2-7; possibly TRBD2 for D (5 bases). This CDR3 has 15 amino acids. Germline V gene data show CDR1 as SGDLS and CDR2 as YYNGEE. V was cut by 0 bases and J by 0 bases, with 10 bases left in between. The CDR3 reads CASSVDPGSSYEQYF. In DNA form, the CDR3 reads TGTGCCAGCAGCGTAGATCCGGGGAGCTCCTACGAGCAGTACTTC.

The V gene is TRBV7-6, the J gene TRBJ2-1; D is undetermined. Per germline, CDR1 SGHVS and CDR2 FNYEAQ. Trimming stripped 1 base from V and 4 bases from J, with 14 bases between. The CDR3 sequence is 16 residues long. In DNA form, the CDR3 reads TGTGCCAGCAGCTTAGTGTTCCAGGCCCAATACAATGAGCAGTTCTTC. Its translation is CASSLVFQAQYNEQFF.

The V and J genes are TRBV5-8 and TRBJ2-7; D is unresolved. CDR1 and CDR2 from the germline V gene are SGHTS and YDEGEE. V was cut by 4 bases and J by 2 bases, with 10 bases left in between. This CDR3 has 13 amino acids. In DNA form, the CDR3 reads TGTGCCAGCAGCATCGACATTCCCTACGAGCAGTACTTC. Translated: CASSIDIPYEQYF.

This CDR3 is CASRRLHGGSTDTQYF. CDR3 nucleotide sequence: TGTGCCAGCAGAAGACTCCACGGCGGGTCGACAGATACGCAGTATTTT. The chain combines TRBV9 with TRBJ2-3, with a tentative D call TRBD2 (5 bases). The CDR3 extends over 16 amino acids. V dropped 5 bases and J dropped 3 bases, with 19 bases sitting between them. Germline V CDR1 and CDR2: SGDLS, YYNGEE.

The J gene is TRBJ2-3, the V gene TRBV30, with 8 bases matching TRBD1. Germline V gene data show CDR1 as GTSNPN and CDR2 as SVGIG (reference sequence). J was trimmed by 11 bases and V by 3 bases; bases with no gene match: 7. The CDR3 length is 12 residues. The CDR3 DNA reads as TGTGCCTGGAGGGCTACCGGGACAGGGCAGTATTTT. Its translation is CAWRATGTGQYF.

This chain uses TRBV5-1 with TRBJ2-5, with a tentative D call TRBD2 (5 bases). The CDR3 length is 15 residues. CDR1 and CDR2 from the germline V gene are SGHRS and YFSETQ. Trimming took 4 bases from V and 2 from J, leaving 15 bases between them. This chain's CDR3 is CASSLRGLPQETQYF. The CDR3 nucleotides are TGCGCCAGCAGCCTTCGCGGACTGCCACAAGAGACCCAGTACTTC. The full variable domain, in which reference TRBV5-1 and TRBJ2-5 provide the parts outside the CDR3, is KAGVTQTPRYLIKTRGQQVTLSCSPISGHRSVSWYQQTPGQGLQFLFEYFSETQRNKGNFPGRFSGRQFSNSRSEMNVSTLELGDSALYLCASSLRGLPQETQYFGPGTRLLVL.

This clone was seen a handful of times. This rearrangement joins TRBV19 to TRBJ1-1; weak D call: TRBD1 (5 bases). The CDR3 contains 12 residues. Trimming took off 6 bases at V and 4 bases at J, with 9 bases between the two ends. Germline lookup yields CDR1 LNHDA and CDR2 SQIVND (reference sequence). This CDR3 reads CASSRTGTEAFF. The CDR3 coding sequence is TGTGCCAGTAGCCGAACAGGCACTGAAGCTTTCTTT.

J is TRBJ1-1 and V is TRBV18, with a tentative D call TRBD1 (6 bases). The V end was cut by 1 base, the J end by 4 bases, with 13 bases between. Looked up from germline, CDR1 is KGHSH and CDR2 is LQKENI. This CDR3 has 15 amino acids. CDR3 DNA sequence: TGTGCCAGCTCACCACGGAGTGGGGGCGGCACTGAAGCTTTCTTT. Translating gives CASSPRSGGGTEAFF.

V is TRBV9 and J is TRBJ1-2; 9 bases match TRBD1. This CDR3 has 14 amino acids. Trimming cost V 6 bases and J 8 bases; bases outside gene matches: 11. CDR1 SGDLS and CDR2 YYNGEE come from the germline V gene. CDR3 DNA sequence: TGTGCCAGCAACCGGGACAGGGCCTCGTTGGGCTACACCTTC. It specifies CASNRDRASLGYTF.

This rearrangement joins TRBV2 to TRBJ1-5; 7 positions match TRBD1. The V gene end was trimmed by 6 bases and the J gene end by 3 bases; junction bases not matched to a gene: 8. The CDR3 is made up of 15 amino acids. The germline V gene has CDR1 SNHLY and CDR2 FYNNEI. CDR3 region: CASRVTGINNQPQHF. The CDR3 coding sequence is TGTGCCAGCAGGGTGACAGGGATCAACAATCAGCCCCAGCATTTT. Full variable domain (outside the CDR3, taken from reference TRBV2 and TRBJ1-5): EPEVTQTPSHQVTQMGQEVILRCVPISNHLYFYWYRQILGQKVEFLVSFYNNEISEKSEIFDDQFSVERPDGSNFTLKIRSTKLEDSAMYFCASRVTGINNQPQHFGDGTRLSIL.

The chain links TRBV28 to TRBJ2-3, with 10 bases that match TRBD2. This CDR3 contains 16 residues. The V segment lost 7 bases and the J segment 3 bases; nucleotides outside the gene matches: 10. Germline assignment: CDR1 MDHEN and CDR2 SYDVKM. For the CDR3, the DNA is TGTGCCAGCACTGAGGGGCCGGGACTAGCGACAGATACGCAGTATTTT. Its protein is CASTEGPGLATDTQYF. Full variable domain (rest looked up from reference TRBV28 and TRBJ2-3): DVKVTQSSRYLVKRTGEKVFLECVQDMDHENMFWYRQDPGLGLRLIYFSYDVKMKEKGDIPEGYSVSREKKERFSLILESASTNQTSMYLCASTEGPGLATDTQYFGPGTRLTVL.

The chain combines TRBV7-2 with TRBJ2-5, with D perhaps TRBD2 (5 bases). The germline CDR1 and CDR2 sequences are SGHTA and FQGNSA. The CDR3 loop spans 15 amino acids. The germline V and J ends were trimmed by 1 base and 5 bases, with 14 bases remaining between them. CDR3 bases: TGTGCCAGCAGCTTAGTTATAGAGGGTCGGGAGACCCAGTACTTC. Its protein product is CASSLVIEGRETQYF.

CDR3 nucleotide sequence: TGTGCCAGCGGGGACAGGAATGAAAAACTGTTTTTT. It is translated as CASGDRNEKLFF. The chain joins TRBV28 to TRBJ1-4, with 8 bases aligning to TRBD1. The germline CDR1 and CDR2 sequences are MDHEN and SYDVKM. Trimming took 8 bases from V and 5 from J; bases not matched to a gene: 1. This CDR3 contains 12 residues. The full variable domain, in which reference TRBV28 and TRBJ1-4 provide the parts outside the CDR3, is DVKVTQSSRYLVKRTGEKVFLECVQDMDHENMFWYRQDPGLGLRLIYFSYDVKMKEKGDIPEGYSVSREKKERFSLILESASTNQTSMYLCASGDRNEKLFFGSGTQLSVL.

The chain uses TRBV12-5 and TRBJ2-1; 7 bases are a match to TRBD2. From germline, CDR1 is LGHNT and CDR2 FRNRAP. J was trimmed by 5 bases and V by 4 bases; bases with no gene match: 20. The CDR3 length is 19 residues. Here the CDR3 reads CASGSRSGASGGLNNEQFF. In DNA form, the CDR3 reads TGTGCTAGTGGTTCCCGCAGCGGAGCGTCGGGAGGATTGAACAATGAGCAGTTCTTC.

V usage is TRBV7-3 and J usage is TRBJ1-1; 8 bases are shared with TRBD1. This CDR3 spans 15 amino acids. Germline V gene sequence: CDR1 SGHTA, CDR2 FQGTGA. V lost 6 bases and J lost 1; bases outside the gene matches: 7. The CDR3 protein is CASRLGTGTNTEAFF. The DNA of the CDR3 is TGTGCCAGCAGACTCGGGACAGGCACGAACACTGAAGCTTTCTTT. Full variable domain (rest looked up from reference TRBV7-3 and TRBJ1-1): GAGVSQTPSNKVTEKGKYVELRCDPISGHTALYWYRQSLGQGPEFLIYFQGTGAADDSGLPNDRFFAVRPEGSVSTLKIQRTERGDSAVYLCASRLGTGTNTEAFFGQGTRLTVV.

The CDR3 DNA follows: TGTGCCAGCAGTCCCGACAGGGCTATCCCCGGGGAGCTGTTTTTT. Translating gives CASSPDRAIPGELFF. The chain carries TRBV6-1 and TRBJ2-2, with 7 bases fitting TRBD1. The germline V gene has CDR1 MNHNS and CDR2 SASEGT. The CDR3 sequence is 15 residues long. Trimming cost V 5 bases and J 6 bases; bases outside gene matches: 9.

V usage is TRBV6-1 and J usage is TRBJ1-2; 8 bases match TRBD1. The length of the CDR3 is 13 residues. V lost 6 bases to trimming and J lost 7 bases; unmatched junction nucleotides: 7. Germline V CDR1 and CDR2: MNHNS, SASEGT. In DNA form, the CDR3 reads TGTGCCAGCAGAAGTGACAGGGGTCGTGGCTACACCTTC. It translates to CASRSDRGRGYTF.

This clone was found once. The chain uses TRBV5-6 and TRBJ1-2, with D unclear. Per germline, CDR1 SGHDT and CDR2 YYEEEE. V was shortened by 4 bases and J by 4 bases, with 11 bases between the two germline ends. The CDR3 is 13 amino acids. The DNA of the CDR3 is TGTGCCAGCAGCGCTGTAGCCGGCTATGGCTACACCTTC. The encoded protein is CASSAVAGYGYTF.

This chain links TRBV5-4 with TRBJ2-7; 8 bases align to TRBD1. The CDR3 sequence is 13 residues long. J lost 2 bases, V lost 4 bases, and 2 bases had no gene match. Germline CDR1 reads SGHNT; CDR2 reads YYREEE (reference sequence). CDR3 sequence: CASSPRGPYEQYF. The CDR3, as DNA: TGTGCCAGCAGCCCCAGGGGGCCCTACGAGCAGTACTTC.